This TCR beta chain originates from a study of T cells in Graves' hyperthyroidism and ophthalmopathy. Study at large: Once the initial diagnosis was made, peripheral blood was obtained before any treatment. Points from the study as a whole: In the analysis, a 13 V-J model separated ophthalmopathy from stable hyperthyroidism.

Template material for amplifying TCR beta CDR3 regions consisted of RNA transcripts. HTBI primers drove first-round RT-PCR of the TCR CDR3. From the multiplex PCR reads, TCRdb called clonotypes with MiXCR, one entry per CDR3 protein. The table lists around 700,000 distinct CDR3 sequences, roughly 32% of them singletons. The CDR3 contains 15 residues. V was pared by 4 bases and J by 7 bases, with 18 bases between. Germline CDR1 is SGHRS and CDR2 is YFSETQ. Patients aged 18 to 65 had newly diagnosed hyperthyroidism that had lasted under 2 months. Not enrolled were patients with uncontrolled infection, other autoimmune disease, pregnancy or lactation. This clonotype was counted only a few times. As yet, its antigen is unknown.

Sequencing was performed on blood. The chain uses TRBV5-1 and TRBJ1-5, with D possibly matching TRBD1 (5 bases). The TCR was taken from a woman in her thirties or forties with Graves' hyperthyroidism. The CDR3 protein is CASSPLGGGGQPQHF. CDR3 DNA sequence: TGCGCCAGCAGCCCCCTTGGGGGAGGTGGGCAGCCCCAGCATTTT.